This entry features one T cell receptor beta chain sequence. Its matching antigen is unknown. The source of the sample is a study of cytotoxic CD8 clonotypes in ibrutinib-treated CLL. Study outcomes and limitations: Clonality rose at ibrutinib response, held steady in sustained remission, and fell toward baseline at progression. Few clonotypes were public, and these shrank or held steady under treatment.

The germline V and J ends were trimmed by 0 bases and 0 bases, with 9 bases remaining between them. The CDR3 covers 15 residues. Germline V gene lookup returns CDR1 SGHTA and CDR2 FQGNSA. Investigators sought sequencing depths of between 1 in 200,000 and 1 in 1 million T cells. Some clones are missing from TCRdb's copy, which holds only in-frame ones; the method was immunoSEQ multiplex PCR. The top ten hold roughly 35% of the sample, which has some 76,000 clones, 75% to 90% seen once. V gene TRBV7-2 combines with J gene TRBJ2-7; D unclear. The sequence was obtained from a human donor with chronic lymphocytic leukemia. This sample comprised PBMCs, obtained after 24 months of ibrutinib treatment. This chain's CDR3 is CASSLAFGGSYEQYF. In nucleotides, the CDR3 is TGTGCCAGCAGCTTAGCTTTTGGCGGCTCCTACGAGCAGTACTTC.